This T cell receptor (beta chain) is from a study of blood T cell repertoires in COVID-19. The wider study: The analysed material was cDNA or gDNA that came from T cells, B-cell-depleted T cells, or PBMCs.

As handled by the study authors: Using reference gene primer amplification, nucleated cell counts were estimated. Some clones are missing from TCRdb's copy, which holds only in-frame ones; the method was immunoSEQ multiplex PCR. D and trimming come from the DNA, and the V and J calls and clone size come from that table. The sample lists about 160,000 clones, 80% occurring once. The study drew participants aged roughly 18 to 89 years from about two dozen US areas. Donors in Cohort 3 who had recovered were those with two negative PCRs, healthcare professional clearance, or resolution of their symptoms. There are 16 residues in the CDR3. After removal of 7 bases from V and 10 bases from J, the junction contained 13 bases not matched to a gene. Germline assignment: CDR1 SGHAT and CDR2 FQNNGV.

The TCR sequence derives from a man aged 35 to 55 who had recovered from COVID-19. This chain connects TRBV11-2 to TRBJ1-6, with TRBD1 matching over 10 bases. The sequencing input was PBMCs or T cells enriched from blood (not recorded which). CDR3 coding DNA: TGTGCCAGCAAGCTTAGTCCGGGACAGGGGAGGTCACCCCTCCACTTT. This encodes CASKLSPGQGRSPLHF. The full variable domain, its missing parts supplied by reference TRBV11-2 and TRBJ1-6, is EAGVAQSPRYKIIEKRQSVAFWCNPISGHATLYWYQQILGQGPKLLIQFQNNGVVDDSQLPKDRFSAERLKGVDSTLKIQPAKLEDSAVYLCASKLSPGQGRSPLHFGNGTRLTVT.